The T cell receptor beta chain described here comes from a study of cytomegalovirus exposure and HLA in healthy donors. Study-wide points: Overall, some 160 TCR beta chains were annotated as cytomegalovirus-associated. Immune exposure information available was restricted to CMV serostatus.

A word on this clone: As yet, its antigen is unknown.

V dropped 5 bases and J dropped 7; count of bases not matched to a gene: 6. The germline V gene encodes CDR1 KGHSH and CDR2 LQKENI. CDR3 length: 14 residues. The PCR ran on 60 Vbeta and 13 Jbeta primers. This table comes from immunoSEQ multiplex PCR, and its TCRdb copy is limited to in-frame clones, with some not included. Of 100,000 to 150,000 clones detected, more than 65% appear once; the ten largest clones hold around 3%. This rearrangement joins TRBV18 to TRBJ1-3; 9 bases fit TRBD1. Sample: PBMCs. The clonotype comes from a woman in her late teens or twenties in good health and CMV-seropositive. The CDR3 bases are TGTGCCAGCTCAGCACAGGGGGCGATGAACACCATATATTTT. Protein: CASSAQGAMNTIYF.